The rows below give T cell receptor beta chains drawn from one sample of a study of blood T cell repertoires in COVID-19. The data were produced by immunoSEQ multiplex PCR, yet TCRdb's version contains in-frame clones alone and is incomplete. The data contain hundreds of thousands of clones, nearly 85% of them singletons. Sample: peripheral blood. Source of these receptors: a human donor in a cohort sampled during active COVID-19. CDR3s include the opening cysteine and the closing phenylalanine or tryptophan. D genes are given only for firm matches. Size tells how often a clone was seen (once, few, many) or the class of an expanded clone, and some rows leave it out.

V	J	size	D	CDR3	DNA
TRBV12-5	TRBJ2-3	once	TRBD2	CASGRLATSTDTQYF	TGTGCTAGTGGCAGACTAGCGACTAGCACAGATACGCAGTATTTT
TRBV6-1	TRBJ1-1	.	.	CASSDPALGIGTEAFF	TGTGCCAGCAGTGATCCCGCTTTGGGCATCGGCACTGAAGCTTTCTTT
TRBV11-3	TRBJ2-3	.	TRBD1	CASSLGTGDLDTQYF	TGTGCCAGCAGCCTCGGGACAGGGGATTTGGATACGCAGTATTTT
TRBV15	TRBJ2-1	once	.	CATSRGPQGGNEQFF	TGTGCCACCAGCAGAGGCCCACAGGGGGGGAATGAGCAGTTCTTC
TRBV21-1	TRBJ2-2	.	.	CASSKKDSTGELFF	TGTGCCAGCAGCAAAAAGGACAGTACCGGGGAGCTGTTTTTT
TRBV6-5	TRBJ1-4	.	TRBD1	CASSYSGQGGEKLFF	TGTGCCAGCAGTTACTCGGGACAGGGAGGTGAAAAACTGTTTTTT
TRBV5-1	TRBJ2-1	.	TRBD2	CASSVRDYDNEQFF	TGCGCCAGCAGCGTCCGGGACTATGACAATGAGCAGTTCTTC
TRBV10-2	TRBJ2-7	.	TRBD1	CASRTGPYEQYF	TGCGCCAGCCGGACAGGGCCCTACGAGCAGTACTTC
TRBV6-5	TRBJ1-5	.	TRBD1	CASRSPGQGNQPQHF	TGTGCCAGCAGATCTCCGGGACAGGGCAATCAGCCCCAGCATTTT
TRBV6-1	TRBJ2-1	once	.	CASSESGRIEQFF	TGTGCCAGCAGTGAATCGGGTCGGATTGAGCAGTTCTTC
TRBV7-8	TRBJ2-7	few	.	CASSFRFQGTYEQYF	TGTGCCAGCAGCTTCCGGTTCCAGGGGACCTACGAGCAGTACTTC
TRBV19	TRBJ2-7	.	.	CASSLQGSPGEQYF	TGTGCCAGTAGTCTCCAGGGGAGCCCGGGCGAGCAGTACTTC
TRBV7-6	TRBJ2-2	.	TRBD1	CASSLGTGTTGELFF	TGTGCCAGCAGCCTCGGGACAGGGACCACCGGGGAGCTGTTTTTT
TRBV5-3	TRBJ1-3	.	TRBD1	CARSLPGGGNTIYF	TGTGCCAGAAGCCTACCAGGGGGAGGAAACACCATATATTTT
TRBV18	TRBJ2-3	.	TRBD2	CASSQLAGGSTTSTDTQYF	TGTGCCAGCTCCCAACTAGCGGGGGGCTCGACAACTAGCACAGATACGCAGTATTTT
TRBV19	TRBJ2-2	.	TRBD2	CASSFLAGGATGELFF	TGTGCCAGTAGTTTCCTAGCGGGAGGGGCTACCGGGGAGCTGTTTTTT
TRBV19	TRBJ2-2	.	TRBD2	CASSIVGLGGANTGELFF	TGTGCCAGTAGTATAGTAGGACTAGGTGGAGCGAACACCGGGGAGCTGTTTTTT
TRBV6-5	TRBJ2-1	.	.	CASRTTGSGEQFF	TGTGCCAGCAGAACTACAGGGTCGGGTGAGCAGTTCTTC
TRBV2	TRBJ2-5	.	TRBD2	CATRGDQETQYF	TGTGCCACCCGGGGGGACCAAGAGACCCAGTACTTC
TRBV5-1	TRBJ2-3	.	TRBD1	CASSFGQVEDTQYF	TGCGCCAGCAGCTTTGGACAGGTTGAAGATACGCAGTATTTT
TRBV7-8	TRBJ2-5	.	.	CASSSGTGQETQYF	TGTGCCAGCAGCTCCGGGACTGGTCAAGAGACCCAGTACTTC
TRBV5-1	TRBJ2-3	.	TRBD2	CASRGTSGGLSTDTQYF	TGCGCCAGCAGAGGGACTAGCGGGGGACTTAGCACAGATACGCAGTATTTT
TRBV19	TRBJ2-2	once	TRBD1	CASSIKQGRNTGELFF	TGTGCCAGTAGTATAAAACAGGGGCGGAACACCGGGGAGCTGTTTTTT
TRBV19	TRBJ1-4	few	.	CASSISLRDVGEKLFF	TGTGCCAGTAGTATCAGTCTCAGGGATGTGGGTGAAAAACTGTTTTTT
TRBV29-1	TRBJ1-5	.	.	CSVASQGGNQPQHF	TGCAGCGTTGCGTCCCAGGGAGGAAATCAGCCCCAGCATTTT
TRBV2	TRBJ2-3	.	TRBD1	CASSEGDRFTDTQYF	TGTGCCAGCAGTGAGGGGGACAGATTCACAGATACGCAGTATTTT
TRBV5-1	TRBJ2-1	.	TRBD2	CASSLARSERGVDNEQFF	TGCGCCAGCAGCTTGGCGCGGTCTGAGCGGGGGGTGGATAATGAGCAGTTCTTC
TRBV6-5	TRBJ2-1	.	TRBD2	CASSLPGLAAYNEQFF	TGTGCCAGCAGTTTACCGGGACTAGCGGCTTACAATGAGCAGTTCTTC
TRBV7-2	TRBJ1-2	.	.	CASSFGTFNYGYTF	TGTGCCAGCAGCTTTGGGACATTTAACTATGGCTACACCTTC
TRBV28	TRBJ1-2	.	TRBD1	CASSLGTGFRGYTF	TGTGCCAGCAGTCTCGGGACAGGGTTCCGAGGCTACACCTTC
TRBV19	TRBJ1-4	.	TRBD1	CASSTLTGTRTNEKLFF	TGTGCCAGTAGTACCCTGACAGGGACTAGGACTAATGAAAAACTGTTTTTT
TRBV9	TRBJ2-1	once	.	CASSGGTSSYNEQFF	TGTGCCAGCAGCGGAGGGACAAGCTCCTACAATGAGCAGTTCTTC
TRBV27	TRBJ2-7	.	.	CASRLVGPDSYEQYF	TGTGCCAGCAGACTTGTGGGGCCTGACTCCTACGAGCAGTACTTC
TRBV19	TRBJ2-5	once	TRBD1	CASSIPTGTGAEETQYF	TGTGCCAGTAGTATACCCACCGGGACAGGGGCTGAAGAGACACAGTACTTC
TRBV28	TRBJ2-7	.	TRBD1	CASSLGQGTYEQYF	TGTGCCAGCAGTTTGGGACAGGGGACCTACGAGCAGTACTTC
TRBV14	TRBJ2-7	.	TRBD1	CASSLRTGGGFYEQYF	TGTGCCAGCAGCCTAAGAACAGGGGGCGGATTCTACGAGCAGTACTTC
TRBV3-1/TRBV3-2	TRBJ2-5	.	TRBD2	CASSQAGGRETQYF	TGTGCCAGCAGCCAAGCGGGGGGGCGGGAGACCCAGTACTTC
TRBV5-6	TRBJ1-2	.	.	CASSFWGRGRSNYGYTF	TGTGCCAGCAGCTTTTGGGGCAGGGGAAGGTCTAACTATGGCTACACCTTC
TRBV2	TRBJ2-1	.	TRBD2	CASSGGGLVAEQFF	TGTGCCAGCAGTGGGGGGGGGTTGGTCGCCGAGCAGTTCTTC
TRBV19	TRBJ1-2	.	.	CASTFDSRGYTF	TGTGCCAGCACCTTCGACAGTCGGGGCTACACCTTC
TRBV3-1/TRBV3-2	TRBJ1-1	.	TRBD1	CASSPRPGGNTEAFF	TGTGCCAGCAGCCCCAGGCCAGGGGGGAACACTGAAGCTTTCTTT
TRBV7-2	TRBJ2-5	.	TRBD2	CASTTRSGGLQETQYF	TGTGCCAGCACCACAAGGAGCGGGGGGCTTCAAGAGACCCAGTACTTC
TRBV5-6	TRBJ1-1	.	.	CASSRTWVNTEAFF	TGTGCCAGCTCCCGGACTTGGGTGAACACTGAAGCTTTCTTT
TRBV5-5	TRBJ2-1	.	.	CASSSFQGIYNEQFF	TGTGCCAGCAGCTCCTTCCAGGGGATCTACAATGAGCAGTTCTTC
TRBV29-1	TRBJ2-1	.	TRBD1	CSVARKEDRNEQFF	TGCAGCGTCGCACGGAAGGAGGACAGGAATGAGCAGTTCTTC
TRBV6-1	TRBJ2-2	.	TRBD1	CASSEIMRQGNTGELFF	TGTGCCAGCAGTGAAATTATGAGACAGGGTAACACCGGGGAGCTGTTTTTT
TRBV6-2/TRBV6-3	TRBJ1-1	.	.	CASSYERAGVNTEAFF	TGTGCCAGCAGTTACGAGAGGGCAGGAGTGAACACTGAAGCTTTCTTT
TRBV29-1	TRBJ2-3	.	TRBD1	CSVRGTGGFTQYF	TGCAGCGTTAGGGGGACAGGGGGTTTTACGCAGTATTTT
TRBV25-1	TRBJ2-7	.	TRBD1	CASSATPGQREVEYF	TGTGCCAGCAGTGCAACCCCGGGACAGAGAGAAGTGGAGTACTTC
TRBV5-1	TRBJ2-2	.	TRBD2	CASSSGLAGGVTGELFF	TGCGCCAGCAGCTCTGGACTAGCGGGAGGCGTCACCGGGGAGCTGTTTTTT
TRBV9	TRBJ2-1	.	TRBD1	CASSVGATGLENEQFF	TGTGCCAGCAGCGTAGGCGCGACAGGGTTAGAGAATGAGCAGTTCTTC
TRBV19	TRBJ1-1	.	.	CASIPWSGGPSEAFF	TGTGCCAGTATCCCATGGTCCGGGGGGCCGAGTGAAGCTTTCTTT
TRBV19	TRBJ2-5	.	TRBD1	CASSSGTGGKTQYF	TGTGCCAGTAGCTCCGGGACAGGGGGGAAGACCCAGTACTTC
TRBV3-1/TRBV3-2	TRBJ1-1	.	TRBD1	CASSKGTGVSEAFF	TGTGCCAGCAGCAAAGGGACAGGGGTATCTGAAGCTTTCTTT
TRBV7-2	TRBJ2-3	.	TRBD2	CASSLTSATSTDTQYF	TGTGCCAGCAGCCTAACTAGCGCAACTAGCACAGATACGCAGTATTTT
TRBV11-3	TRBJ2-1	.	.	CASSPSGGSEQFF	TGTGCCAGCAGCCCTAGTGGGGGGAGCGAGCAGTTCTTC
TRBV28	TRBJ2-3	.	.	CASSLRGRTDTQYF	TGTGCCAGCAGTTTGCGGGGGCGCACAGATACGCAGTATTTT